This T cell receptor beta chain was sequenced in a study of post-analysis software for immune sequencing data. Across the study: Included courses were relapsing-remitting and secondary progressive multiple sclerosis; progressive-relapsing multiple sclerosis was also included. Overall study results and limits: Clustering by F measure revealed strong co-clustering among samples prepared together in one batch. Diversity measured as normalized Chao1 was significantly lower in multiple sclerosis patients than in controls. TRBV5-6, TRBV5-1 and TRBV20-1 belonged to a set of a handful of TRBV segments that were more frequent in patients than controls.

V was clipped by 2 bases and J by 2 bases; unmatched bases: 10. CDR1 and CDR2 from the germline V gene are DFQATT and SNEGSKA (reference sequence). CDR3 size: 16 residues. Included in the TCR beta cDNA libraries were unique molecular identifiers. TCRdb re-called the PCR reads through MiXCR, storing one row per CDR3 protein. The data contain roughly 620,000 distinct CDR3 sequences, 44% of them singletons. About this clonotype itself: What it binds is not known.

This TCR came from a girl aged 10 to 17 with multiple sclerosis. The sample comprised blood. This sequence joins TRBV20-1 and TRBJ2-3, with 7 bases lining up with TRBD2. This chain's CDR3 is CSARLGEGSFTDTQYF. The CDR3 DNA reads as TGCAGTGCTAGACTCGGGGAGGGTAGTTTCACAGATACGCAGTATTTT.